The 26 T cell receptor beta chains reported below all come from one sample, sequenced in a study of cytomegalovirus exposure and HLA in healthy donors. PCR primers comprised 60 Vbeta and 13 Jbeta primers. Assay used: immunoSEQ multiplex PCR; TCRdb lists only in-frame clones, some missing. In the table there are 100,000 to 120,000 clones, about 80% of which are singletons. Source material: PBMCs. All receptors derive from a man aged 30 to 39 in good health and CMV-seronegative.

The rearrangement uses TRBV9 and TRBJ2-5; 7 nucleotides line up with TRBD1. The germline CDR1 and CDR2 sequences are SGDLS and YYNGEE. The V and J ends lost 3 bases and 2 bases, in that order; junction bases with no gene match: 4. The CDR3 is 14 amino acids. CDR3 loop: CASSEGAEQETQYF. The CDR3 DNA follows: TGTGCCAGCAGCGAGGGGGCAGAACAAGAGACCCAGTACTTC.

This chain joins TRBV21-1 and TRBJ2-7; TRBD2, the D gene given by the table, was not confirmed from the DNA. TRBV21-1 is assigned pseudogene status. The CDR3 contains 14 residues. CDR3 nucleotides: TGTGCCAGCCCTCCGGCGGGGGTACCCTACGAGCAGTACTTC. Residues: CASPPAGVPYEQYF.

CDR3 bases: TGCGCCAGCAGCTCCCTCCCTATACAGGGGGCCGTAAACACCGGGGAGCTGTTTTTT. It is translated as CASSSLPIQGAVNTGELFF. The chain recombines TRBV5-1 with TRBJ2-2; 9 bases match TRBD1. Per the germline V gene, CDR1 is SGHRS and CDR2 is YFSETQ. The CDR3 extends over 19 amino acids. V shed 3 bases, J shed 2 bases, and the junction held 14 bases outside the gene matches.

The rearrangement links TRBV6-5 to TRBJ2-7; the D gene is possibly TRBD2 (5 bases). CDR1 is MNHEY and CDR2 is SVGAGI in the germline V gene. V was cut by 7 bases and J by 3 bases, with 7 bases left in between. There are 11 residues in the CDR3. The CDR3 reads CASTRGYEQYF. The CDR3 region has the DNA TGTGCCAGCACCCGGGGCTACGAGCAGTACTTC.

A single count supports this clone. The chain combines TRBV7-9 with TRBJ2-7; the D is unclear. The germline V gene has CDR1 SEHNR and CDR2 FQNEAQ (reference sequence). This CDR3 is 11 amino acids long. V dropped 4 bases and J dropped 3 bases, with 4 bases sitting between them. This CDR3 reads CASSSYYEQYF. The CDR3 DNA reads TGTGCCAGCAGCTCTTACTACGAGCAGTACTTC.

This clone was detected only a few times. This chain's CDR3 is CASSERETGTDTQYF. CDR3 in DNA: TGTGCCAGCAGCGAGAGGGAGACGGGTACAGATACGCAGTATTTT. The chain has TRBV4-2 and TRBJ2-3; TRBD2 is a possible D gene (5 bases). The germline V gene has CDR1 LGHNA and CDR2 YNFKEQ. The CDR3 loop spans 15 amino acids. V dropped 5 bases and J dropped 3 bases, with 15 bases sitting between them.

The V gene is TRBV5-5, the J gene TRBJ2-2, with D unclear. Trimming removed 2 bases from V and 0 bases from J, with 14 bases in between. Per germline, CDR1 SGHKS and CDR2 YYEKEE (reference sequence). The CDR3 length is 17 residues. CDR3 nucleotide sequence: TGTGCCAGCAGCTTACTTGAAGCTTTACCGAACACCGGGGAGCTGTTTTTT. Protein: CASSLLEALPNTGELFF.

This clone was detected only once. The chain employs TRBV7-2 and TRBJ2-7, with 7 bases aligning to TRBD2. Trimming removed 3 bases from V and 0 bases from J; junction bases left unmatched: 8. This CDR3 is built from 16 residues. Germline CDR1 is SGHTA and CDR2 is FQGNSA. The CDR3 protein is CASSLGAGTSSYEQYF. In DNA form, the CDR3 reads TGTGCCAGCAGCTTGGGAGCGGGAACGAGCTCCTACGAGCAGTACTTC.

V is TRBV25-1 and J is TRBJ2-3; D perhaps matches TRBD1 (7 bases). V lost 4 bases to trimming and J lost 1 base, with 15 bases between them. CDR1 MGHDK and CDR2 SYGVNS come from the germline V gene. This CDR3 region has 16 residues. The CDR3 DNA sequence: TGTGCCAGCAGTGCAAGCAGGGGGGCTGGCACAGATACGCAGTATTTT. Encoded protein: CASSASRGAGTDTQYF.

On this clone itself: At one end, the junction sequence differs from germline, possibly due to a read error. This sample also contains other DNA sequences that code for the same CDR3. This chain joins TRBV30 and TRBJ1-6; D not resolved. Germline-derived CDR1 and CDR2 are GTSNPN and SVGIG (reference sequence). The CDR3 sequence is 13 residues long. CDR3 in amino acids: CAWGKGENSPLHF. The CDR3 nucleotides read TGTGCCTGGGGGAAGGGAGAAAATTCGCCCCTCCACTTT.

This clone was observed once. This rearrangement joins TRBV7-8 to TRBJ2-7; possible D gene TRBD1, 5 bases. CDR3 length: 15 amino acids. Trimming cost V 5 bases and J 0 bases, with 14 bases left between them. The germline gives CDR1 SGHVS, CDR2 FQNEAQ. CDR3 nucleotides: TGTGCCAGCAGCGCCCAGGGCAGCTACTCCTACGAGCAGTACTTC. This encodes CASSAQGSYSYEQYF. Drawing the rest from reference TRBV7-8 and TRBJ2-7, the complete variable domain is GAGVSQSPRYKVAKRGQDVALRCDPISGHVSLFWYQQALGQGPEFLTYFQNEAQLDKSGLPSDRFFAERPEGSVSTLKIQRTQQEDSAVYLCASSAQGSYSYEQYFGPGTRLTVT.

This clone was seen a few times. This CDR3 is CASSERDMAYEQYF. The CDR3 bases are TGTGCCAGCAGTGAAAGGGACATGGCCTACGAGCAGTACTTC. The J gene is TRBJ2-7, the V gene TRBV6-1, with a weak D call TRBD1 (6 bases). The V and J ends lost 2 bases and 2 bases respectively, with 10 bases between them. Germline-derived CDR1 and CDR2 are MNHNS and SASEGT. The CDR3 runs to 14 residues.

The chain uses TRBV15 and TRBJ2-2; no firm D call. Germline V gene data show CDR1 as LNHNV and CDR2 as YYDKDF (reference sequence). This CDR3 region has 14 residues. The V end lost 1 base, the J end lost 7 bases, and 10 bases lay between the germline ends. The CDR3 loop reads CATSRASGGGELFF. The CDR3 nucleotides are TGTGCCACCAGCAGAGCTTCAGGTGGCGGGGAGCTGTTTTTT.

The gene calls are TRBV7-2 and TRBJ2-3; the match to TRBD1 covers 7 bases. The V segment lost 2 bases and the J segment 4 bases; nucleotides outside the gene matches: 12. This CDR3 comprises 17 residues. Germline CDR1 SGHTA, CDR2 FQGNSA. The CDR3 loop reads CASSLPGQSTVADTQYF. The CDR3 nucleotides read TGTGCCAGCAGCTTACCGGGACAGAGCACAGTTGCAGATACGCAGTATTTT.

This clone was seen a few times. CDR3 loop: CASSLSRNQPQHF. The DNA for the CDR3 is TGTGCCAGCAGTTTATCCAGGAATCAGCCCCAGCATTTT. The V gene is TRBV28, the J gene TRBJ1-5, with D unclear. Per the germline V gene, CDR1 is MDHEN and CDR2 is SYDVKM. Trimming shortened V by 1 base and J by 4 bases, and 5 bases separated the two germline ends. The CDR3 has 13 amino acids.

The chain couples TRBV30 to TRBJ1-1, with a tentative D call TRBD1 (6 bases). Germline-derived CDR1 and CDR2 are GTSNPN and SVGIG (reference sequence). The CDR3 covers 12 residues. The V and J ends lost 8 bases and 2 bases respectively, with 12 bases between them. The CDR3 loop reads CAHSGENTEAFF. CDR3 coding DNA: TGTGCCCACTCAGGGGAAAACACTGAAGCTTTCTTT.

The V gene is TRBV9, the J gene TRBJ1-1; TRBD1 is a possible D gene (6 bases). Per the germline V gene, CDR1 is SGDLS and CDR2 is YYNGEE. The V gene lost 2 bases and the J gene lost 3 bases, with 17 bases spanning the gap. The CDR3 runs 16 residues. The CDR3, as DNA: TGTGCCAGCAGCGTCAGTGCGGGGGCGCGGGACACTGAAGCTTTCTTT. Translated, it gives CASSVSAGARDTEAFF.

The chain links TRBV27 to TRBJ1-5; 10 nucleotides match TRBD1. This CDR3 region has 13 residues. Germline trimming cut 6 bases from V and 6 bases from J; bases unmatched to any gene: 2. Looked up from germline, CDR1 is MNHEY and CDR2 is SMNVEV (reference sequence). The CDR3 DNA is TGTGCCAGCAGGGGACAGGGGACTCAGCCCCAGCATTTT. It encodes CASRGQGTQPQHF.

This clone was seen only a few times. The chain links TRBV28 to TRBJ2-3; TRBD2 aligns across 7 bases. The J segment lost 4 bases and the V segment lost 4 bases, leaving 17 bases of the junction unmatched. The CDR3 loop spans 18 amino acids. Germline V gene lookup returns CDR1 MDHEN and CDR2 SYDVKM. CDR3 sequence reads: CASSYAQEWEGIADTQYF. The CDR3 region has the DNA TGTGCCAGCAGTTATGCGCAGGAGTGGGAGGGCATTGCAGATACGCAGTATTTT.

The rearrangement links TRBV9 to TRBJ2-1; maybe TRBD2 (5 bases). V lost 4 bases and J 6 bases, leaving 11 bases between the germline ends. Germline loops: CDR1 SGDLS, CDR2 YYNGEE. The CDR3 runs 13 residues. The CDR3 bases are TGTGCCAGCAGCCAGCACACTAGCAATGAGCAGTTCTTC. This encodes CASSQHTSNEQFF.

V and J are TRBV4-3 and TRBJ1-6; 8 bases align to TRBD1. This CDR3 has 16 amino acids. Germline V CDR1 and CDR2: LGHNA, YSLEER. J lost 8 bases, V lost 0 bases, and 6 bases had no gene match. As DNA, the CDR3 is TGCGCCAGCAGCCAAGATCGTCAGGGGGCGCATTCACCCCTCCACTTT. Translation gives CASSQDRQGAHSPLHF.

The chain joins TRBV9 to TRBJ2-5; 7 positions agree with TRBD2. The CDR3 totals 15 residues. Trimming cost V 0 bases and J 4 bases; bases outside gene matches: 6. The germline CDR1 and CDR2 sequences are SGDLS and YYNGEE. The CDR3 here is CASSVVAGERETQYF. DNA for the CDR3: TGTGCCAGCAGCGTAGTGGCGGGGGAAAGAGAGACCCAGTACTTC.

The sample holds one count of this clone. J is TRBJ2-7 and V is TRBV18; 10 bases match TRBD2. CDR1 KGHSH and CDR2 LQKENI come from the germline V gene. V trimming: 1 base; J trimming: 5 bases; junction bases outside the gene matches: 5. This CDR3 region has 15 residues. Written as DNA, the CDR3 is TGTGCCAGCTCACCACAAGCGGGAGGGACGGACGAGCAGTACTTC. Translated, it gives CASSPQAGGTDEQYF.

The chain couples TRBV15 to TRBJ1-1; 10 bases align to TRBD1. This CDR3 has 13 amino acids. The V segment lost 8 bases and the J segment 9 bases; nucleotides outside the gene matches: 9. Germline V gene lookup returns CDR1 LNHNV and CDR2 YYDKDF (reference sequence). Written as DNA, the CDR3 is TGTGCCACCGCGATTGACAGGGGGCGCAAAGCTTTCTTT. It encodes CATAIDRGRKAFF.

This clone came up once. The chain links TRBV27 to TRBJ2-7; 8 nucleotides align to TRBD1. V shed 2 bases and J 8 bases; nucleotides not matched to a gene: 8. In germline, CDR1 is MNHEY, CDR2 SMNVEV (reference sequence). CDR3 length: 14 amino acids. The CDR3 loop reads CASSLDGTGGKQYF. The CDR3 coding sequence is TGTGCCAGCAGTTTAGATGGGACAGGAGGCAAGCAGTACTTC.

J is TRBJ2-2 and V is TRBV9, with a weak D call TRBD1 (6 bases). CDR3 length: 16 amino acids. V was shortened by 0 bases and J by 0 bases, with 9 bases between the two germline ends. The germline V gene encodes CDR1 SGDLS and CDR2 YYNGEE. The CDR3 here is CASSVDKGANTGELFF. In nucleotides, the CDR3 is TGTGCCAGCAGCGTAGATAAGGGGGCGAACACCGGGGAGCTGTTTTTT.